This T cell receptor (beta chain) was identified in a study of Ad26.COV2.S vaccination and SARS-CoV-2 variants. Study-level findings and limits: The study found higher spike-specific TCR breadth in vaccine than placebo recipients.

The V gene's germline CDR1 is MNHEY and CDR2 SVGEGT. V was pared by 6 bases and J by 4 bases, with 7 bases of the junction left unmatched. This CDR3 is 15 amino acids long. The treatment was: approximately 18 received Ad26.COV2.S at low or high dose, single or two shots; 5 received placebo; per-sample allocation not given. Collection of samples fell on day 63 after the first vaccine or placebo injection. Using immunoSEQ multiplex PCR, the repertoire was profiled, and TCRdb retains in-frame clones only, with some absent. The sample gives about 680,000 clones, 80% to 90% of which show up once; around 1.5% is in the top ten. With respect to this clone: Its target is not known.

The chain has TRBV6-2 or TRBV6-3 and TRBJ2-3; 10 bases map to TRBD2. The sequence came from a person aged 18-65 years who received the Ad26.COV2.S COVID-19 vaccine or a placebo. This sample comprised peripheral blood, obtained in a trial of Ad26.COV2.S vaccine versus placebo. CDR3 amino acids: CASSQAGGLPDTQYF. The CDR3 region has the DNA TGTGCCAGCAGCCAAGCGGGGGGGCTCCCAGATACGCAGTATTTT.